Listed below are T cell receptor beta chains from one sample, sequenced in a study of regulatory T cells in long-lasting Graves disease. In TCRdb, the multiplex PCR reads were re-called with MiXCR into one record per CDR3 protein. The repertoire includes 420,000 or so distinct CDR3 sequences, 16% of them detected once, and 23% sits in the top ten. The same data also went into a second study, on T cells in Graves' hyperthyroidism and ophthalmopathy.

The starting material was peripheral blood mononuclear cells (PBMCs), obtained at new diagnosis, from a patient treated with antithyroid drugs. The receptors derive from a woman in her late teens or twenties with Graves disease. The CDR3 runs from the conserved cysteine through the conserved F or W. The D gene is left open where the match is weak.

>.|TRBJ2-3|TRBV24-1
CATTYQSTQYF
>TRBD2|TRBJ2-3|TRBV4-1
CASSQGIPGLGRGGTDTQYF
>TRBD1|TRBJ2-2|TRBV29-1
CSVANRGSGELFF
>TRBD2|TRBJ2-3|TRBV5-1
CASSLDGGTRVQYF
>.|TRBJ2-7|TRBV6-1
CASSEAPDRHYEQYF
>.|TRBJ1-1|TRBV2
CASSEDRTPGNTEAFF
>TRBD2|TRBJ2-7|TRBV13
CASSYAKTGLAGGYEQYF
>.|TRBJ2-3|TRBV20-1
CSASPNQVGYETDTQYF
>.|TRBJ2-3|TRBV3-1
CASSQSAPTYTDTQYF
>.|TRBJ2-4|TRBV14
CASSQDIGRNQYF
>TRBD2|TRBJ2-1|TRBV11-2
CASSLGLTSGRNNEQFF
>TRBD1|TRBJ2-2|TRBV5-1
CASSLKSGTGWTGELFF
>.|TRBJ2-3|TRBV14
CASTGTRTDTQYF
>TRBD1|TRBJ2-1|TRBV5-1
CASSLWAGTGENEQFF
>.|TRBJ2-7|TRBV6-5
CASSSGRTPVEQYF
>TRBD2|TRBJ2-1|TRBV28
CASSSYPVLAGVNEQFF
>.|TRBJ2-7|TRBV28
CASSLCEQYF
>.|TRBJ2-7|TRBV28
CASSPFGAGYEQYF
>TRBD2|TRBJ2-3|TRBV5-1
CASSGTSGTSTDTQYF
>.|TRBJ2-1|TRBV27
CASSLILASSYNEQFF
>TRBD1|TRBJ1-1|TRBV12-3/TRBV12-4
CASSLNRGSAEAFF
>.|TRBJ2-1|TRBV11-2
CASSLVRQWASYNEQFF
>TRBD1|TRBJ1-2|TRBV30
CAERTGRYGYTF
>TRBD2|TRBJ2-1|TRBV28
CAITGGIGYYNEQFF
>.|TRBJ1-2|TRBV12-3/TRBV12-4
CASSPNKNYGYTF
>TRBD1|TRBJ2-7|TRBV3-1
CASSQSGQAYEQYF
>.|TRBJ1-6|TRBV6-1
CASSPSPGQPAESPLHF
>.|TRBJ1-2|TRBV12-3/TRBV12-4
CASSPAGASGYTF
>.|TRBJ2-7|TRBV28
CASTTEIPYEQYF
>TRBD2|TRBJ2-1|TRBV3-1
CASSQLSGIPSYNEQFF
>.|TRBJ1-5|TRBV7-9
CASSLKGPRHQPQHF
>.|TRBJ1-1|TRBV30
CAWTQGRVGSEAFF
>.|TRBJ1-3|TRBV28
CASSLLPSLSGNTIYF
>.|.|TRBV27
CASSLSSGSSYDEQFF
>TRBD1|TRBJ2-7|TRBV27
CASMTGDYEQYF
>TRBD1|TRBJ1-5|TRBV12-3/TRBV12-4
CASSLRQGGQGQPQHF
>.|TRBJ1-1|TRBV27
CASSALTGTEAFF
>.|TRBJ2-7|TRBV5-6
CASRLGDYEQYF
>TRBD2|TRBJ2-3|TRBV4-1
CASSPAGGTDTQYF
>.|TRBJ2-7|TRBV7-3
CASSLTAVTVPSYEQDF
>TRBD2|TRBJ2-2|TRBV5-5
CASSANLLSGRATGELFF
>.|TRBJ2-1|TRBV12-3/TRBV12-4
CASSLRGEQFF
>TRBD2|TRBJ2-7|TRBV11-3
CASSLPGREYEQYF
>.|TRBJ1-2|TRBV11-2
CASSLDRLGGATEGYTF